This T cell receptor (beta chain) came from a study of cytomegalovirus exposure and HLA in healthy donors. Overall study results and limits: The study reported that TCR beta sequences accurately predicted HLA-A and HLA-B alleles in most subjects. Certain sequence variants were highly shared and formed a cluster, and this cluster was likely a sequencing artifact.

Germline CDR1 is SNHLY and CDR2 is FYNNEI. This CDR3 comprises 14 residues. The V segment lost 7 bases and the J segment 3 bases; nucleotides outside the gene matches: 9. The PCR was carried out with 60 Vbeta primers and 13 Jbeta primers. The method was immunoSEQ multiplex PCR; TCRdb's version includes in-frame clones alone and lacks a portion of them. This table holds some 150,000 clones, roughly 77% found once. A word on this clone: Its antigen is as yet unknown.

The sequenced sample was PBMCs. The chain recombines TRBV2 with TRBJ2-7; TRBD2 aligns across 7 bases. The sequence was collected from a middle-aged man in good health and CMV-seronegative. CDR3 nucleotide sequence: TGTGCCAGCACCCTATGGGGGGGAAGCTACGAGCAGTACTTC. Amino acid sequence: CASTLWGGSYEQYF.